Each of the 17 T cell receptor beta chains below was sequenced from the same sample in a study of neoadjuvant anti-PD-1 for oral cavity cancer. Data came from immunoSEQ multiplex PCR; TCRdb stores just in-frame clones and leaves some out. The repertoire consists of approximately 32,000 clones, with about 87% occurring once and the leading ten covering about 3.7%. Sequenced here: PBMCs, sampled before nivolumab (anti-PD-1) treatment. These receptors came from a person aged 40 to 85 with oral cavity squamous cell carcinoma.

The CDR3 nucleotides read TGCGCCAGCAGCCAAGGGTTAGGGACAGCGAACACCGGGGAGCTGTTTTTT. Protein sequence: CASSQGLGTANTGELFF. V and J are TRBV4-3 and TRBJ2-2; TRBD1 matches at 7 bases. Germline loops: CDR1 LGHNA, CDR2 YSLEER. V lost 1 base and J lost 0; bases outside the gene matches: 5. CDR3 length equals 17 residues.

This chain joins TRBV7-9 and TRBJ2-1; 7 bases are shared with TRBD1. After removal of 6 bases from V and 4 bases from J, the junction contained 9 bases not matched to a gene. This CDR3 spans 15 amino acids. Germline V gene data show CDR1 as SEHNR and CDR2 as FQNEAQ (reference sequence). CDR3 DNA: TGTGCCAGCAGAATCCGGGACAGCCCATACAATGAGCAGTTCTTC. Translated, it gives CASRIRDSPYNEQFF.

The chain is built from TRBV4-1 and TRBJ1-2; D not resolved. Germline values: CDR1 MGHRA, CDR2 YSYEKL. Trimming pared 0 bases from V and 3 bases from J, leaving 14 bases between. CDR3 length equals 16 residues. CDR3 DNA sequence: TGCGCCAGCAGCCAAGAGTTTCCACGGCTCGACTATGGCTACACCTTC. Amino acids: CASSQEFPRLDYGYTF.

The genes are TRBV10-2 and TRBJ2-7; 8 bases align to TRBD1. V shed 7 bases and J 4 bases; nucleotides not matched to a gene: 9. Per the germline V gene, CDR1 is WSHSY and CDR2 is SAAADI. The CDR3 loop spans 14 amino acids. The CDR3 spells CASKDAGGHYEQYF. For the CDR3, the DNA is TGCGCCAGCAAGGACGCAGGGGGCCATTACGAGCAGTACTTC.

The chain is built from TRBV5-4 and TRBJ2-1; D is uncertain. Trimming took off 0 bases at V and 6 bases at J, with 10 bases between the two ends. The CDR3 loop spans 14 amino acids. The germline gives CDR1 SGHNT, CDR2 YYREEE (reference sequence). Here the CDR3 DNA reads TGTGCCAGCAGCTTGGTTGGGTCGTTCAATGAGCAGTTCTTC. Amino acid sequence: CASSLVGSFNEQFF.

The chain joins TRBV29-1 to TRBJ2-3, with D unresolved. The CDR3 runs 12 residues. CDR1 and CDR2 (germline): SQVTM, ANQGSEA. Trimming shortened V by 2 bases and J by 4 bases, and 7 bases separated the two germline ends. The CDR3 reads CSVERLSDTQYF. The CDR3 DNA is TGCAGCGTTGAAAGGCTCTCAGATACGCAGTATTTT.

The CDR3: CSVEGGDYYNEQFF. For the CDR3, the DNA is TGCAGCGTTGAAGGGGGGGACTACTACAATGAGCAGTTCTTC. This rearrangement joins TRBV29-1 to TRBJ2-1; 7 nucleotides match TRBD2. The CDR3 is 14 amino acids. Per germline, CDR1 SQVTM and CDR2 ANQGSEA. With V trimmed by 1 base and J by 3 bases, 3 bases remained unmatched.

The V call is TRBV19, the J call TRBJ1-5, with TRBD1 matching over 10 bases. Trimming cost V 8 bases and J 7 bases; bases outside gene matches: 8. The CDR3 sequence is 14 residues long. The germline CDR1 and CDR2 sequences are LNHDA and SQIVND (reference sequence). The CDR3 sequence: CASHTGQGGQPQHF. CDR3 bases: TGTGCCAGTCACACCGGACAGGGGGGACAGCCCCAGCATTTT.

The genes are TRBV6-1 and TRBJ1-5; tentatively, D is TRBD1 (5 bases). V was trimmed by 9 bases and J by 3 bases, leaving 12 bases between them. Germline CDR1 MNHNS, CDR2 SASEGT. CDR3 length equals 13 residues. The CDR3 reads CASQDTYNQPQHF. DNA of the CDR3: TGTGCCAGTCAGGACACTTACAATCAGCCCCAGCATTTT.

CDR3 region: CASSQETGWGQPQHF. For the CDR3, the DNA is TGTGCCAGCAGCCAAGAAACAGGGTGGGGTCAGCCCCAGCATTTT. The chain employs TRBV4-2 and TRBJ1-5; a possible D gene is TRBD1 (6 bases). Germline CDR1 and CDR2: LGHNA and YNFKEQ. The CDR3 runs 15 residues. V lost 0 bases and J 6 bases, leaving 12 bases between the germline ends.

This clone was recorded once. V is TRBV4-3 and J is TRBJ1-5; 7 nucleotides line up with TRBD1. J gave up 2 bases and V 3 bases, and 19 bases lay outside the gene matches. The CDR3 has 20 residues. Germline V lookup: CDR1 LGHNA, CDR2 YSLEER. CDR3 sequence: CASSHPPGRGKSRGNQPQHF. Here the CDR3 DNA reads TGCGCCAGCAGCCACCCCCCGGGCAGGGGGAAATCTCGGGGCAATCAGCCCCAGCATTTT.

This CDR3 reads CASSDRTGINEQYF. CDR3 DNA sequence: TGTGCCAGCAGTGACCGGACAGGGATCAACGAGCAGTACTTC. The V call is TRBV27, the J call TRBJ2-7, with 8 bases identical to TRBD1. There are 14 residues in the CDR3. V lost 5 bases, J lost 5 bases, and 8 bases stayed unmatched. CDR1 MNHEY and CDR2 SMNVEV come from the germline V gene (reference sequence).

This clone was seen just once. This sequence joins TRBV2 and TRBJ2-7, with D uncertain. The CDR3 totals 11 residues. V gave up 11 bases and J gave up 4 bases, with 12 bases separating them. The germline CDR1 and CDR2 sequences are SNHLY and FYNNEI. CDR3 loop: CASLEGYEQYF. CDR3 nucleotides: TGTGCCTCCCTAGAAGGTTACGAGCAGTACTTC.

The chain employs TRBV6-5 and TRBJ1-1; possible D gene TRBD1, 5 bases. Trimming cost V 0 bases and J 0 bases, with 11 bases left between them. Germline assignment: CDR1 MNHEY and CDR2 SVGAGI. There are 16 residues in the CDR3. DNA for the CDR3: TGTGCCAGCAGTTACTCGGGGGAAGGGATGAACACTGAAGCTTTCTTT. This codes for CASSYSGEGMNTEAFF.

The chain couples TRBV14 to TRBJ2-7; TRBD1 aligns across 9 bases. The CDR3 is 14 amino acids. The V and J ends lost 9 bases and 6 bases, in that order; junction bases with no gene match: 12. CDR1 is SGHDN and CDR2 is FVKESK in the germline V gene. The DNA of the CDR3 is TGTGCCAGTCGCACCGGGACAGGGTACGGCGAGCAGTACTTC. Translation gives CASRTGTGYGEQYF.

The V call is TRBV5-5, the J call TRBJ1-4; 8 positions agree with TRBD1. The germline V gene has CDR1 SGHKS and CDR2 YYEKEE (reference sequence). Trimming took 4 bases from V and 8 from J; bases not matched to a gene: 10. The CDR3 spans 15 residues. CDR3 in amino acids: CASSPGGETGEKLFF. The CDR3 DNA is TGTGCCAGCAGCCCAGGGGGCGAGACAGGCGAAAAACTGTTTTTT. The variable domain in full, completed from reference TRBV5-5 and TRBJ1-4, reads DAGVTQSPTHLIKTRGQQVTLRCSPISGHKSVSWYQQVLGQGPQFIFQYYEKEERGRGNFPDRFSARQFPNYSSELNVNALLLGDSALYLCASSPGGETGEKLFFGSGTQLSVL.

The chain links TRBV6-5 to TRBJ1-2, with D possibly TRBD1 on 5 matching bases. The CDR3 totals 14 residues. The germline CDR1 and CDR2 sequences are MNHEY and SVGAGI. Between the trimmed V and J ends, which lost 2 bases and 4 bases, there was a span of 11 bases. In DNA, the CDR3 is TGTGCCAGCAGTTACGCTGGGGGTTTCTATGGCTACACCTTC. It codes for CASSYAGGFYGYTF.